The clone carrying this T cell receptor (beta chain) was observed a handful of times. Through a sample-barcoded 5' primer and a J-beta primer mix, a second PCR was run for about 6 to 11 cycles. One entry per CDR3 protein results from TCRdb running MiXCR on the 5' RACE reads. The sample yields around 1,000,000 distinct CDR3 sequences, around 27% seen once. This sample was included in a study of blood T cells in healthy people across ages. This CDR3 is 14 amino acids long. Germline-derived CDR1 and CDR2 are SEHNR and FQNEAQ (reference sequence). This sample also appeared in a second study, on T cells of mothers and their children.

This TCR was recovered from a girl aged 2 to 9 in good health. The sample taken for sequencing was blood. V and J are TRBV7-9 and TRBJ2-5; D may match TRBD1 or TRBD2 (5 bases each). The J call is uncertain, as TRBJ2-7 better fits the DNA end. The CDR3 coding sequence is TGTGCCAGCAGCTATATGGGACCAGCATACGAGCAGTACTTC. Translated, it gives CASSYMGPAYEQYF.